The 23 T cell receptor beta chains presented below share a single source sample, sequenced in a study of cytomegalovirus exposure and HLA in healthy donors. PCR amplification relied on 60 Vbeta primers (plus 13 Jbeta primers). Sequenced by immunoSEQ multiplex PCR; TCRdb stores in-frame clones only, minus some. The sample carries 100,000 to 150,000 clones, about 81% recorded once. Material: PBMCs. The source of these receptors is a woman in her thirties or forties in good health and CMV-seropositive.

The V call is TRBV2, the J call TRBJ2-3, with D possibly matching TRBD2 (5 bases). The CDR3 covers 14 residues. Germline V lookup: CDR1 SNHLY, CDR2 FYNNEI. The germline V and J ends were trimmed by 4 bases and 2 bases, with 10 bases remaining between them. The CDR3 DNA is TGTGCCAGCAGTGTCGGGGAAATCACAGATACGCAGTATTTT. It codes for CASSVGEITDTQYF.

In DNA, the CDR3 is TGTGCCAGCAGTACCCGTATAGGGGGATATGGCTACACCTTC. Its translation: CASSTRIGGYGYTF. The rearrangement uses TRBV27 and TRBJ1-2; the D gene is possibly TRBD1 (6 bases). The CDR3 loop spans 14 amino acids. Trimming left V 5 bases short and J 5 bases short, with 15 bases between. The germline gives CDR1 MNHEY, CDR2 SMNVEV (reference sequence).

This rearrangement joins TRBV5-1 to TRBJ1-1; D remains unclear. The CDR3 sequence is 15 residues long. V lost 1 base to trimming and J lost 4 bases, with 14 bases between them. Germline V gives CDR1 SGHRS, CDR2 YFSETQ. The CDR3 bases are TGCGCCAGCAGCTTGTGGAACGGAGGAGGCACTGAAGCTTTCTTT. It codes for CASSLWNGGGTEAFF.

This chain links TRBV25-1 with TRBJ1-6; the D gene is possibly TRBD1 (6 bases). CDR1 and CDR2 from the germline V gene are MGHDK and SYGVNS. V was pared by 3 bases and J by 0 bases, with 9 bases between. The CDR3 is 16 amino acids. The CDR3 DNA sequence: TGTGCCAGCAGTGATACAGGGAGCTCCTATAATTCACCCCTCCACTTT. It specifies CASSDTGSSYNSPLHF.

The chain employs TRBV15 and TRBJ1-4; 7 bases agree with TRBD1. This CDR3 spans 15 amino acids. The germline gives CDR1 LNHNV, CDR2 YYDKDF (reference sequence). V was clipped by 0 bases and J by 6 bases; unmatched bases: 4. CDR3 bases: TGTGCCACCAGCAGAGACCGACAGGGTCATGAAAAACTGTTTTTT. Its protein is CATSRDRQGHEKLFF.

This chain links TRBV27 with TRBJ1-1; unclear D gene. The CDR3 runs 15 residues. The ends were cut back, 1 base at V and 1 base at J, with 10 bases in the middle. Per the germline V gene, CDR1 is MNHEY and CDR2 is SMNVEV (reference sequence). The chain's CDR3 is CASSLYLSANTEAFF. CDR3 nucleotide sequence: TGTGCCAGCAGTTTATACTTGTCCGCGAACACTGAAGCTTTCTTT.

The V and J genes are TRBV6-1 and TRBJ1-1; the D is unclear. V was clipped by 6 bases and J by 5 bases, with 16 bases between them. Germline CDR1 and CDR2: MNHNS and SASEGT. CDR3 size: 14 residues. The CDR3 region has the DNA TGTGCCAGCAGGTCCCTTGGCCCGAGGACTGAAGCTTTCTTT. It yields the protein CASRSLGPRTEAFF.

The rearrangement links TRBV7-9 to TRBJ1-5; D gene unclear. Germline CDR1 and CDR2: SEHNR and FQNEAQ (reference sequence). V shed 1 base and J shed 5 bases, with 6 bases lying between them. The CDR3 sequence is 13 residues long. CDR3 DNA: TGTGCCAGCAGCTTAGAAGCGGATCAGCCCCAGCATTTT. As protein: CASSLEADQPQHF.

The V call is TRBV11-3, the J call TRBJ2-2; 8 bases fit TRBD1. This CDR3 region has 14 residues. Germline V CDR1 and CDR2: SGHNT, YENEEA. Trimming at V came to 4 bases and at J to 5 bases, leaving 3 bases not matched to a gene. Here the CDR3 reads CASSWTGQTGELFF. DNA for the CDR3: TGTGCCAGCAGCTGGACAGGGCAGACCGGGGAGCTGTTTTTT. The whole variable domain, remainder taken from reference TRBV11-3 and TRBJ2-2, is EAGVVQSPRYKIIEKKQPVAFWCNPISGHNTLYWYLQNLGQGPELLIRYENEEAVDDSQLPKDRFSAERLKGVDSTLKIQPAELGDSAVYLCASSWTGQTGELFFGEGSRLTVL.

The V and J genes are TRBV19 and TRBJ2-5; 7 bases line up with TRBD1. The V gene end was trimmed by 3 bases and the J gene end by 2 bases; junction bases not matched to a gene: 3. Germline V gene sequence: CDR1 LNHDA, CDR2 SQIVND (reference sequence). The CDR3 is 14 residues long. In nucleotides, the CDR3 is TGTGCCAGTAGTATGGTACAGGGGCAAGAGACCCAGTACTTC. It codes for CASSMVQGQETQYF. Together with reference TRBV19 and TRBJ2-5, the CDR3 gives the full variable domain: DGGITQSPKYLFRKEGQNVTLSCEQNLNHDAMYWYRQDPGQGLRLIYYSQIVNDFQKGDIAEGYSVSREKKESFPLTVTSAQKNPTAFYLCASSMVQGQETQYFGPGTRLLVL.

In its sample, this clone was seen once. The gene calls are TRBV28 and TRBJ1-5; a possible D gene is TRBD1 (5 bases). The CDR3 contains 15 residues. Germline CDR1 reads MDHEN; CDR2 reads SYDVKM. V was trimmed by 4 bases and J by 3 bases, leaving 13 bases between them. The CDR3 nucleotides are TGTGCCAGCAGTTCCGCTGACAGCGTCAATCAGCCCCAGCATTTT. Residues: CASSSADSVNQPQHF.

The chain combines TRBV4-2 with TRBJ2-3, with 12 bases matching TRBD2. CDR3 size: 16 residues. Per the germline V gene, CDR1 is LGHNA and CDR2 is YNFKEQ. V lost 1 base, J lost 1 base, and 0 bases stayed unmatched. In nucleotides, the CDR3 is TGTGCCAGCAGCCAAGGACTAGCGGGGGGCACAGATACGCAGTATTTT. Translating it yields CASSQGLAGGTDTQYF.

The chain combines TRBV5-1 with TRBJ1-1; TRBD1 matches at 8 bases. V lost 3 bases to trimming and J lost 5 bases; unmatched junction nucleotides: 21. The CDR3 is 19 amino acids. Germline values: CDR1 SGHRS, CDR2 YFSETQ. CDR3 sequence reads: CASSWGGSSGGMSVTEAFF. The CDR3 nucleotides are TGCGCCAGCAGCTGGGGAGGGTCGTCAGGGGGCATGTCGGTTACTGAAGCTTTCTTT. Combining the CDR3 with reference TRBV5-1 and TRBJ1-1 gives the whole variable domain KAGVTQTPRYLIKTRGQQVTLSCSPISGHRSVSWYQQTPGQGLQFLFEYFSETQRNKGNFPGRFSGRQFSNSRSEMNVSTLELGDSALYLCASSWGGSSGGMSVTEAFFGQGTRLTVV.

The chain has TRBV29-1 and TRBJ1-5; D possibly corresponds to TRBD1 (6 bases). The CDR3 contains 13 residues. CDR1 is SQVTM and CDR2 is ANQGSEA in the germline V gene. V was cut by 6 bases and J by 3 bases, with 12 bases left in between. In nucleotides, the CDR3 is TGCAGCGTGGCGGGGGCGGTCAATCAGCCCCAGCATTTT. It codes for CSVAGAVNQPQHF.

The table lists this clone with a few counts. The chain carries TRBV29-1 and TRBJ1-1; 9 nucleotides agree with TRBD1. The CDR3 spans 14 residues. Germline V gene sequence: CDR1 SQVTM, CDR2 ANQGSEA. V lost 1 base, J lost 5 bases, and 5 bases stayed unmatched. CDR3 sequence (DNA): TGCAGCGTTGAAGCCCGGACAGGGGAGACTGAAGCTTTCTTT. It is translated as CSVEARTGETEAFF.

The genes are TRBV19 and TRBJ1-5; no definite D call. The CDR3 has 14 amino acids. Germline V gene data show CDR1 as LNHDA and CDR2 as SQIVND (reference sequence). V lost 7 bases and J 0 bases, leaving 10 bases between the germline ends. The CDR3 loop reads CASNVEYSNQPQHF. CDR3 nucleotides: TGTGCCAGTAATGTAGAGTATAGCAATCAGCCCCAGCATTTT.

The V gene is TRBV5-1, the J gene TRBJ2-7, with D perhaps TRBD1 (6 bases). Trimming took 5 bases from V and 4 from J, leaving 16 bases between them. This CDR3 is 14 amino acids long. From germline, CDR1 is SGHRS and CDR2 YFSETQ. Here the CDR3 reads CASSSGTYLYEQYF. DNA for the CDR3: TGCGCCAGCAGTTCCGGGACATATCTTTACGAGCAGTACTTC.

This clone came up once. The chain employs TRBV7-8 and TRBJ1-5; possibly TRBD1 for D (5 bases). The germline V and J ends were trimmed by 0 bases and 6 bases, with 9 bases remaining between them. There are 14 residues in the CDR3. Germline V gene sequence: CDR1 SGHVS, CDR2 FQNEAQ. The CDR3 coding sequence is TGTGCCAGCAGCTTAGCGGAGGGGCCTCAGCCCCAGCATTTT. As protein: CASSLAEGPQPQHF.

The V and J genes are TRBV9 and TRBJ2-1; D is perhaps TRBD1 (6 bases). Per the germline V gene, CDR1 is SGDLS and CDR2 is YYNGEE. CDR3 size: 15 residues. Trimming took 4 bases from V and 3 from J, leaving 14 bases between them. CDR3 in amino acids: CASSLQGGVYNEQFF. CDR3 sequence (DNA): TGTGCCAGCAGCCTACAAGGGGGAGTCTACAATGAGCAGTTCTTC. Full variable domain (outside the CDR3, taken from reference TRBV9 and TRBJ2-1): DSGVTQTPKHLITATGQRVTLRCSPRSGDLSVYWYQQSLDQGLQFLIQYYNGEERAKGNILERFSAQQFPDLHSELNLSSLELGDSALYFCASSLQGGVYNEQFFGPGTRLTVL.

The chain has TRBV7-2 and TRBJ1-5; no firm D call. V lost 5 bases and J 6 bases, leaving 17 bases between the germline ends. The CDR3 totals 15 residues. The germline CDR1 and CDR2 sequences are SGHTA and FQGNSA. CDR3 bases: TGTGCCAGCAGCACCTTGGAGGGTGGCGGTCAGCCCCAGCATTTT. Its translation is CASSTLEGGGQPQHF.

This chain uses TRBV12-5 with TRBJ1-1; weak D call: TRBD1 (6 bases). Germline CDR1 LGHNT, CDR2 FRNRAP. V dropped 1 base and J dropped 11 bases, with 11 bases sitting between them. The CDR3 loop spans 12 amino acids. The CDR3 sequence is CASGLGWGQAFF. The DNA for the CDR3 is TGTGCTAGTGGTTTGGGGTGGGGGCAGGCTTTCTTT.

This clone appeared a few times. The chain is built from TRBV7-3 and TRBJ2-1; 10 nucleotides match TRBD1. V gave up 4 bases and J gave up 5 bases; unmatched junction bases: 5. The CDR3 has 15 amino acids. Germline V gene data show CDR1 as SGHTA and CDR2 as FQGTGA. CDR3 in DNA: TGTGCCAGCAGCTCGGGACAGGGGCTCCACAATGAGCAGTTCTTC. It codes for CASSSGQGLHNEQFF.

For the CDR3, the DNA is TGTGCCAGCAGCCAACCCGGGACAGGGGGCTACGAGCAGTACTTC. Protein sequence: CASSQPGTGGYEQYF. The rearrangement links TRBV7-9 to TRBJ2-7; 11 bases align to TRBD1. Per the germline V gene, CDR1 is SEHNR and CDR2 is FQNEAQ (reference sequence). The CDR3 spans 15 residues. Unmatched junction bases numbered 6, after V lost 5 bases and J lost 3 bases.